The rows below give T cell receptor beta chains drawn from one sample of a study of blood T cell repertoires in COVID-19. This table comes from immunoSEQ multiplex PCR, and its TCRdb copy is limited to in-frame clones, with some not included. The sample holds tens of thousands of clones; about nine tenths are singletons and the top ten take more than 13%. The source material was peripheral blood. The source of these receptors is a human donor in a cohort sampled during active COVID-19. Both conserved end residues are part of each CDR3. Fields, in order: clone size, V gene, D gene, J gene, CDR3 DNA, CDR3 protein. A D gene is named only where the DNA matches it firmly. Clone size appears in some rows only: once, few, many, or a class for an expanded clone.

>-|TRBV5-6|-|TRBJ1-5
TGTGCCAGCAGCTTGTTCCAGGTAAATCAGCCCCAGCATTTT
CASSLFQVNQPQHF
>few|TRBV9|TRBD2|TRBJ2-1
TGTGCCAGCAACCCCCAGGGCGGGGGGGCCTCCAATGAGCAGTTCTTC
CASNPQGGGASNEQFF
>-|TRBV10-3|TRBD1|TRBJ1-2
TGTGCCATCAGCGACGGGACAGTGTATGGCTACACCTTC
CAISDGTVYGYTF
>-|TRBV7-2|-|TRBJ2-5
TGTGCCAGCAGCCCGACGGGACTGCCAACCCAGTACTTC
CASSPTGLPTQYF
>-|TRBV7-6|TRBD2|TRBJ2-1
TGTGCCAGCAGATCAGCGGGGGCCCACAATGAGCAGTTCTTC
CASRSAGAHNEQFF
>-|TRBV5-1|TRBD1|TRBJ1-2
TGCGCCAGCAACTTGGTCCCAGGGGGTGGCTACACCTTC
CASNLVPGGGYTF
>once|TRBV9|-|TRBJ1-3
TGTGCCAGCAGCACCGTTGGAGGGAGCTCTGGAAACACCATATATTTT
CASSTVGGSSGNTIYF
>-|TRBV5-5|TRBD1|TRBJ2-7
TGTGCCAGCAGCTTGTTGGAAGGGGGCCTGTTAAGCGAGCAGTACTTC
CASSLLEGGLLSEQYF
>few|TRBV29-1|-|TRBJ1-2
TGCAGCGTTGATCTCACACACGCTGGCTACACCTTC
CSVDLTHAGYTF
>-|TRBV7-3|TRBD1|TRBJ2-5
TGTGCCAGCAGCGCCGGGACAGGGGGCGGGGAGACCCAGTACTTC
CASSAGTGGGETQYF
>-|TRBV14|-|TRBJ1-1
TGTGCCAGCAGGGGCCCCAAGAACACTGAAGCTTTCTTT
CASRGPKNTEAFF
>-|TRBV15|-|TRBJ1-2
TGTGCCACCAGCAGAGATACAGGAGCCGCCCGGGTATACACCTTC
CATSRDTGAARVYTF
>few|TRBV14|TRBD2|TRBJ2-7
TGTGCCAGCAGCCCCCGGCTAGCGGGGGGCTACGAGCAGTACTTC
CASSPRLAGGYEQYF
>-|TRBV7-2|-|TRBJ1-6
TGTGCCAGCAGCCAGAGGAGCTCCTATAATTCACCCCTCCACTTT
CASSQRSSYNSPLHF
>-|TRBV15|TRBD1|TRBJ1-4
TGTGCCACCAGCAGAGAACAGGGGGCCGGTGAAAAACTGTTTTTT
CATSREQGAGEKLFF
>-|TRBV9|-|TRBJ2-7
TGTGCCAGCAGCGCCCATTCAGGGGCGAACTACGAGCAGTACTTC
CASSAHSGANYEQYF
>-|TRBV2|-|TRBJ1-1
TGTGCCAGCAGTGTCCAGGGCCGAGACACTGAAGCTTTCTTT
CASSVQGRDTEAFF
>-|TRBV7-9|-|TRBJ2-7
TGTGCCAGCAGCTACACCCGCACCTCGACAGTGACCGATGAGCAGTACTTC
CASSYTRTSTVTDEQYF
>-|TRBV5-5|TRBD1|TRBJ1-2
TGTGCCAGCAGCTTAGAGGGGGCCTACTATGGCTACACCTTC
CASSLEGAYYGYTF
>-|TRBV15|TRBD1|TRBJ1-5
TGTGCCACCAGCAGGGACAGGGGGCCCAATCAGCCCCAGCATTTT
CATSRDRGPNQPQHF
>once|TRBV19|-|TRBJ2-1
TGTGCCAGTAGTATATCTGGGGCCAATGAGCAGTTCTTC
CASSISGANEQFF
>once|TRBV6-5|-|TRBJ2-1
TGTGCCAGCAGTAGGGGTATCAATGAGCAGTTCTTC
CASSRGINEQFF
>-|TRBV7-3|TRBD2|TRBJ2-1
TGTGCCAGCAGCTTAACCTTAACCGGGGGGGCCAAGCATGAGCAGTTCTTC
CASSLTLTGGAKHEQFF
>-|TRBV29-1|-|TRBJ1-1
TGCAGCGTTTTGGGAGGGGCTGGTGAAGCTTTCTTT
CSVLGGAGEAFF
>-|TRBV6-1|-|TRBJ1-1
TGTGCCAGCAGTGAAGCGGGGGAGGCTGAAGCTTTCTTT
CASSEAGEAEAFF
>-|TRBV6-1|-|TRBJ2-2
TGTGCCAGCAGTGAAGCGGTCCCAGGGGCCGGGGAGCTGTTTTTT
CASSEAVPGAGELFF
>-|TRBV6-4|-|TRBJ1-6
TGTGCCAGCAGTGACGGAGGCTCCTATAATTCACCCCTCCACTTT
CASSDGGSYNSPLHF
>-|TRBV2|-|TRBJ2-7
TGTGCCAGCAGTGAGAGCGAAGGTTTAGACGAGCAGTACTTC
CASSESEGLDEQYF
>-|TRBV11-3|TRBD2|TRBJ2-5
TGTGCCAGCAGCCTAGGGGTCCGACTAGCCCCGGACCCGGAGACCCAGTACTTC
CASSLGVRLAPDPETQYF
>once|TRBV7-9|-|TRBJ2-5
TGTGCCAGCAGCTTACTAGGGGGATGGGAGACCCAGTACTTC
CASSLLGGWETQYF
>-|TRBV18|-|TRBJ2-5
TGTGCCAGCTCACCGGCACAAGAGACCCAGTACTTC
CASSPAQETQYF
>once|TRBV7-9|-|TRBJ1-1
TGTGCCAGCAGCTTAGTCGCGGGTCCCCATTCTTTCTTT
CASSLVAGPHSFF
>-|TRBV7-9|-|TRBJ2-3
TGTGCCACCTGGCCGGGGGGCCGTGGCACAGATACGCAGTATTTT
CATWPGGRGTDTQYF
>-|TRBV7-2|TRBD1|TRBJ2-6
TGTGCCAGCAGCCCCGGGACAGGGAACTCTGGGGCCAACGTCCTGACTTTC
CASSPGTGNSGANVLTF
>-|TRBV7-2|TRBD2|TRBJ2-1
TGTGCCAGCAGCTTCACGCGGGCTAGCGGGGATCTCTTCGCCAATGAGCAGTTCTTC
CASSFTRASGDLFANEQFF
>-|TRBV10-1|-|TRBJ2-2
TGCGCCACCGAGGGTAATCCCGGGGAGCTGTTTTTT
CATEGNPGELFF
>-|TRBV10-1|-|TRBJ1-1
TGCGCCAGCAAACACTCGGACACCTCTGAAGCTTTCTTT
CASKHSDTSEAFF
>-|TRBV10-3|TRBD1|TRBJ1-1
TGTGCCTCAGGGGACAGGGGAGACACTGAAGCTTTCTTT
CASGDRGDTEAFF
>-|TRBV6-2/TRBV6-3|-|TRBJ2-5
TGTGCCAGCAGCCAAGGGGGGACCCAGTACTTC
CASSQGGTQYF
>few|TRBV7-3|-|TRBJ2-1
TGTGCCAGCAGCTTAGGTGAGAAGAGTGAGCAGTTCTTC
CASSLGEKSEQFF
>-|TRBV3-1/TRBV3-2|TRBD2|TRBJ2-7
TGTGCCAGCAGCCAAGGGACTAGCGGGGTCGAGCAGTACTTC
CASSQGTSGVEQYF
>once|TRBV19|-|TRBJ2-6
TGTGCCAGTAGTATAACAGGGTCTGGGGCCAACGTCCTGACTTTC
CASSITGSGANVLTF
>-|TRBV6-4|TRBD2|TRBJ2-1
TGTGCCAGCAGTGACTCGTCTAGCGGGGATTGGAATGAGCAGTTCTTC
CASSDSSSGDWNEQFF
>-|TRBV5-4|-|TRBJ2-5
TGTGCCAGCAGCCCCGGGACTCCTGGGACCCAGTACTTC
CASSPGTPGTQYF
>few|TRBV5-6|-|TRBJ1-5
TGTGCCAGCAGCTTTTCCGGGGAGGATCCAAATCAGCCCCAGCATTTT
CASSFSGEDPNQPQHF
>-|TRBV19|TRBD1|TRBJ2-7
TGTGCCAGTAGTCCCGGACAGGGCGTCTACGAGCAGTACTTC
CASSPGQGVYEQYF